Presented here are 31 T cell receptor beta chains from one specimen sequenced in a study of cytotoxic CD8 clonotypes in ibrutinib-treated CLL. Data came from immunoSEQ multiplex PCR; TCRdb stores just in-frame clones and leaves some out. The table includes around 150,000 clones, 81% detected once. Sequencing used PBMCs, obtained after 12 months of ibrutinib treatment. The receptors stem from a human donor with chronic lymphocytic leukemia.

This chain links TRBV7-9 with TRBJ1-1, with a possible D match to TRBD1 (6 bases). V dropped 5 bases and J dropped 2 bases, with 9 bases sitting between them. From germline, CDR1 is SEHNR and CDR2 FQNEAQ (reference sequence). CDR3 length: 13 amino acids. CDR3 residues: CASSQDSNTEAFF. The CDR3 region has the DNA TGTGCCAGCAGCCAGGACAGCAACACTGAAGCTTTCTTT.

The J gene is TRBJ1-5, the V gene TRBV6-5, with D perhaps TRBD1 (6 bases). The CDR3 spans 15 residues. Germline CDR1 is MNHEY and CDR2 is SVGAGI. Trimming took off 6 bases at V and 2 bases at J, with 14 bases between the two ends. The CDR3 reads CASSAGGRGNQPQHF. CDR3 coding DNA: TGTGCCAGCAGCGCGGGGGGCCGGGGCAATCAGCCCCAGCATTTT.

The chain carries TRBV28 and TRBJ2-6; D might be TRBD1 or TRBD2, each matching 5 bases. The CDR3 runs to 15 residues. Germline values: CDR1 MDHEN, CDR2 SYDVKM. V dropped 2 bases and J dropped 2 bases, with 7 bases sitting between them. The DNA of the CDR3 is TGTGCCAGCAGTTTAGGGGGTGCTGGGGCCAACGTCCTGACTTTC. It specifies CASSLGGAGANVLTF. The variable domain in full, completed from reference TRBV28 and TRBJ2-6, reads DVKVTQSSRYLVKRTGEKVFLECVQDMDHENMFWYRQDPGLGLRLIYFSYDVKMKEKGDIPEGYSVSREKKERFSLILESASTNQTSMYLCASSLGGAGANVLTFGAGSRLTVL.

V usage is TRBV7-9 and J usage is TRBJ2-2, with TRBD2 matching over 10 bases. Germline CDR1 reads SEHNR; CDR2 reads FQNEAQ (reference sequence). The CDR3 covers 16 residues. Trimming cost V 4 bases and J 1 base; bases outside gene matches: 3. The CDR3 nucleotides are TGTGCCAGCAGCTCCCAGCGGGGGGGGAACACCGGGGAGCTGTTTTTT. Protein product: CASSSQRGGNTGELFF.

The chain is built from TRBV6-5 and TRBJ2-7; 8 positions match TRBD2. V dropped 5 bases and J dropped 5; count of bases not matched to a gene: 8. In germline, CDR1 is MNHEY, CDR2 SVGAGI. The CDR3 covers 14 residues. This CDR3 is CASSPLREGNEQYF. CDR3 coding DNA: TGTGCCAGCAGTCCCCTACGGGAGGGCAACGAGCAGTACTTC.

This clone was counted once. The chain is built from TRBV28 and TRBJ1-5; no definite D call. Germline V gene data show CDR1 as MDHEN and CDR2 as SYDVKM. V was cut by 5 bases and J by 0 bases, with 11 bases left in between. This CDR3 is built from 15 residues. CDR3 sequence (DNA): TGTGCCAGCAGTCCCCCCCTTAGTAGCAATCAGCCCCAGCATTTT. Encoded protein: CASSPPLSSNQPQHF.

Only a few counts were recorded for this clone. This rearrangement joins TRBV6-5 to TRBJ2-3; maybe TRBD1 (5 bases). CDR1 and CDR2 (germline): MNHEY, SVGAGI. Trimming removed 5 bases at V and 3 bases at J, with 15 bases between. CDR3 length: 15 residues. The CDR3 DNA reads TGTGCCAGCAGTAGCCGACGCCCAGGGACAGATACGCAGTATTTT. The encoded protein is CASSSRRPGTDTQYF.

The chain couples TRBV15 to TRBJ2-7; 11 nucleotides align to TRBD1. The CDR3 is 16 residues long. The ends lost 1 base at V and 3 bases at J; junction bases unmatched: 5. Germline V gene data show CDR1 as LNHNV and CDR2 as YYDKDF (reference sequence). The chain's CDR3 is CATSRVAGTGGYEQYF. The CDR3 coding sequence is TGTGCCACCAGCAGAGTGGCCGGGACAGGGGGCTACGAGCAGTACTTC.

This clone appeared a few times. The chain couples TRBV9 to TRBJ1-2; tentative D call: TRBD1 (6 bases). Deletions cut 0 bases from V and 6 bases from J, with 12 bases between. The CDR3 covers 14 residues. Germline CDR1 and CDR2: SGDLS and YYNGEE. This CDR3 reads CASSVVGRGDGYTF. The CDR3 bases are TGTGCCAGCAGCGTAGTTGGGAGGGGGGATGGCTACACCTTC.

As DNA, the CDR3 is TGTGCCAGCTCACCCTTGGCAGAGGGAACTGAAGCTTTCTTT. This gives the protein CASSPLAEGTEAFF. The chain couples TRBV18 to TRBJ1-1; D remains ambiguous. The CDR3 is made up of 14 amino acids. The V end lost 3 bases, the J end lost 5 bases, and 13 bases lay between the germline ends. CDR1 and CDR2 from the germline V gene are KGHSH and LQKENI.

The gene calls are TRBV7-8 and TRBJ2-5; D is perhaps TRBD1 (6 bases). Looked up from germline, CDR1 is SGHVS and CDR2 is FQNEAQ. The CDR3 consists of 13 residues. Trimming cost V 5 bases and J 1 base, with 8 bases left between them. In DNA, the CDR3 is TGTGCCAGCAGCACAGGGACCCAAGAGACCCAGTACTTC. It yields the protein CASSTGTQETQYF.

V usage is TRBV9 and J usage is TRBJ2-3, with D hard to call. The CDR3 extends over 14 amino acids. V was clipped by 5 bases and J by 5 bases, with 15 bases between them. In germline, CDR1 is SGDLS, CDR2 YYNGEE. The CDR3 reads CASSAVSQEDTQYF. The CDR3 nucleotides are TGTGCCAGCAGTGCCGTAAGTCAAGAAGATACGCAGTATTTT.

The rearrangement links TRBV6-6 to TRBJ1-3; D is perhaps TRBD1 (5 bases). V lost 2 bases and J 0 bases, leaving 11 bases between the germline ends. CDR3 length: 16 amino acids. The germline CDR1 and CDR2 sequences are MNHNY and SVGAGI (reference sequence). For the CDR3, the DNA is TGTGCCAGCAGTTACCTCGGGGCAGTCTCTGGAAACACCATATATTTT. It encodes CASSYLGAVSGNTIYF.

The sample holds a few counts of this clone. The J gene is TRBJ2-1, the V gene TRBV11-2, with 10 bases that match TRBD2. The CDR3 runs 15 residues. Germline assignment: CDR1 SGHAT and CDR2 FQNNGV. V was clipped by 2 bases and J by 8 bases; unmatched bases: 6. CDR3: CASSLRLAGDYEQFF. The CDR3 DNA is TGTGCCAGCAGCTTAAGGCTAGCGGGAGACTATGAGCAGTTCTTC.

In its sample, this clone was seen once. The chain combines TRBV7-8 with TRBJ2-1; 9 bases line up with TRBD2. Germline assignment: CDR1 SGHVS and CDR2 FQNEAQ. CDR3 length: 13 amino acids. The V segment lost 0 bases and the J segment 9 bases; nucleotides outside the gene matches: 0. The CDR3 reads CASSLASGSEQFF. CDR3 coding DNA: TGTGCCAGCAGCTTAGCTAGCGGGAGTGAGCAGTTCTTC.

This clone has only a few counts. This chain connects TRBV5-1 to TRBJ1-2; a weak D match, TRBD1 (5 bases). This CDR3 region has 14 residues. Germline V gives CDR1 SGHRS, CDR2 YFSETQ. V was shortened by 0 bases and J by 4 bases, with 10 bases between the two germline ends. CDR3 loop: CASSLERGSYGYTF. For the CDR3, the DNA is TGCGCCAGCAGCTTGGAGCGGGGGAGCTATGGCTACACCTTC.

J is TRBJ2-5 and V is TRBV15; D is uncertain. V lost 1 base and J lost 1, with 7 bases in between. From germline, CDR1 is LNHNV and CDR2 YYDKDF (reference sequence). CDR3 size: 14 residues. CDR3 bases: TGTGCCACCAGCAGAGGGGCAAGCCAAGAGACCCAGTACTTC. It specifies CATSRGASQETQYF.

The V gene is TRBV2, the J gene TRBJ2-3; D is tentatively TRBD1 or TRBD2 (5 bases each). The germline gives CDR1 SNHLY, CDR2 FYNNEI. Trimming removed 6 bases from V and 8 bases from J, with 12 bases in between. This CDR3 comprises 12 residues. CDR3 DNA: TGTGCCAGCAGAGGGACCACCGGTACGCAGTATTTT. This gives the protein CASRGTTGTQYF.

This chain uses TRBV28 with TRBJ2-7; 12 bases align to TRBD2. Germline trimming cut 2 bases from V and 4 bases from J; bases unmatched to any gene: 15. Germline CDR1 MDHEN, CDR2 SYDVKM. The CDR3 contains 19 residues. Written as DNA, the CDR3 is TGTGCCAGCAGTTTAGAAGGACTAGCGGGAAAGTCCCCACCGTACGAGCAGTACTTC. Protein: CASSLEGLAGKSPPYEQYF.

The chain combines TRBV28 with TRBJ1-5; D is unclear. V lost 10 bases to trimming and J lost 6 bases, with 19 bases between them. The length of the CDR3 is 14 residues. Germline-derived CDR1 and CDR2 are MDHEN and SYDVKM. This CDR3 is CANSHGSVRQPQHF. CDR3 bases: TGTGCCAATTCACACGGGAGCGTGCGTCAGCCCCAGCATTTT.

This rearrangement joins TRBV10-3 to TRBJ2-2; the D gene could be TRBD1 or TRBD2 (7 bases each). From germline, CDR1 is ENHRY and CDR2 SYGVKD. V lost 7 bases, J lost 3 bases, and 9 bases lay in between. CDR3 length: 13 amino acids. Written as DNA, the CDR3 is TGTGCCATCACAGGGGGGGACACCGGGGAGCTGTTTTTT. As protein: CAITGGDTGELFF.

V and J are TRBV7-8 and TRBJ1-2, with unresolved D. Per the germline V gene, CDR1 is SGHVS and CDR2 is FQNEAQ. V lost 1 base and J 0 bases, leaving 6 bases between the germline ends. The CDR3 runs 14 residues. CDR3 nucleotides: TGTGCCAGCAGCTTAGGGACGGCTAACTATGGCTACACCTTC. Translated: CASSLGTANYGYTF. Combining the CDR3 with reference TRBV7-8 and TRBJ1-2 gives the whole variable domain GAGVSQSPRYKVAKRGQDVALRCDPISGHVSLFWYQQALGQGPEFLTYFQNEAQLDKSGLPSDRFFAERPEGSVSTLKIQRTQQEDSAVYLCASSLGTANYGYTFGSGTRLTVV.

The V gene is TRBV9, the J gene TRBJ2-3; D uncertain. Germline CDR1 reads SGDLS; CDR2 reads YYNGEE. The CDR3 extends over 13 amino acids. Trimming stripped 3 bases from V and 6 bases from J, with 11 bases between. Written as DNA, the CDR3 is TGTGCCAGCAGCGCCGCCCTCTACGATACGCAGTATTTT. Its translation: CASSAALYDTQYF.

This sequence joins TRBV28 and TRBJ2-7, with D tentatively TRBD1 (6 bases). The V gene's germline CDR1 is MDHEN and CDR2 SYDVKM. V shed 6 bases and J shed 4 bases, with 10 bases lying between them. The CDR3 contains 12 residues. CDR3 loop: CASRPQGYEQYF. As DNA, the CDR3 is TGTGCCAGCAGACCGCAGGGGTACGAGCAGTACTTC.

This clone has only a few counts. This chain joins TRBV5-1 and TRBJ1-2; a possible D gene is TRBD1 (6 bases). V was clipped by 4 bases and J by 9 bases, with 13 bases between them. This CDR3 is 12 amino acids long. CDR1 is SGHRS and CDR2 is YFSETQ in the germline V gene. CDR3 nucleotide sequence: TGCGCCAGCAGCGGGAACAGGGATAGCTACACCTTC. It specifies CASSGNRDSYTF.

This sequence joins TRBV11-2 and TRBJ1-2; D may be TRBD1 (5 bases). The CDR3 has 13 amino acids. Germline V gives CDR1 SGHAT, CDR2 FQNNGV. V lost 1 base to trimming and J lost 7 bases, with 10 bases between them. The CDR3 loop reads CASSLVAGGGYTF. In nucleotides, the CDR3 is TGTGCCAGCAGCTTAGTGGCTGGGGGTGGCTACACCTTC. The full variable domain, completed using reference TRBV11-2 and TRBJ1-2, is EAGVAQSPRYKIIEKRQSVAFWCNPISGHATLYWYQQILGQGPKLLIQFQNNGVVDDSQLPKDRFSAERLKGVDSTLKIQPAKLEDSAVYLCASSLVAGGGYTFGSGTRLTVV.

The rearrangement joins TRBV7-2 to TRBJ1-1, with TRBD1 as a possible D gene (5 bases). Trimming left V 5 bases short and J 6 bases short, with 16 bases between. CDR3 size: 14 residues. Germline V gene data show CDR1 as SGHTA and CDR2 as FQGNSA. Written as DNA, the CDR3 is TGTGCCAGCAGCCTTGGCGGGGTGGGGGCTGAAGCTTTCTTT. Encoded protein: CASSLGGVGAEAFF.

The J gene is TRBJ2-7, the V gene TRBV4-1; D may be TRBD1 (5 bases). CDR3 length equals 14 residues. V shed 4 bases and J shed 5 bases, with 15 bases lying between them. The germline CDR1 and CDR2 sequences are MGHRA and YSYEKL. CDR3 sequence: CASSRNGRADEQYF. In DNA form, the CDR3 reads TGCGCCAGCAGCCGAAATGGCAGGGCCGACGAGCAGTACTTC.

This chain joins TRBV9 and TRBJ1-4; no firm D call. Germline V gene lookup returns CDR1 SGDLS and CDR2 YYNGEE. Trimming pared 0 bases from V and 0 bases from J, leaving 9 bases between. The CDR3 spans 16 residues. The DNA for the CDR3 is TGTGCCAGCAGCGTAGAACGGGGAGCAACTAATGAAAAACTGTTTTTT. Translated, it gives CASSVERGATNEKLFF.

As for this clone: Other DNA sequences in this sample translate to the same CDR3. V usage is TRBV10-3 and J usage is TRBJ1-3; D is perhaps TRBD1 (5 bases). Germline lookup yields CDR1 ENHRY and CDR2 SYGVKD. Trimming stripped 8 bases from V and 0 bases from J, with 8 bases between. The CDR3 has 13 amino acids. CDR3 sequence reads: CAIRDSSGNTIYF. In DNA form, the CDR3 reads TGTGCCATCCGGGACTCCTCTGGAAACACCATATATTTT.

The chain couples TRBV6-1 to TRBJ1-1, with 8 bases aligning to TRBD1. Germline assignment: CDR1 MNHNS and CDR2 SASEGT. The V and J ends lost 3 bases and 5 bases, in that order; junction bases with no gene match: 8. CDR3 length: 15 residues. Written as DNA, the CDR3 is TGTGCCAGCAGTGAGCTACAGGGGGAACCGACTGAAGCTTTCTTT. It specifies CASSELQGEPTEAFF.